The 27 T cell receptor beta chains below all came from one sample that was sequenced in a study of T cells in Graves' hyperthyroidism and ophthalmopathy. There were TCR beta CDR3 regions amplified from RNA transcripts. A first-round RT-PCR of the TCR CDR3 used the HTBI primer set. TCRdb called the multiplex PCR reads again in MiXCR, with one record for every CDR3 protein. The repertoire holds around 380,000 distinct CDR3 sequences, with 13% as singletons. Sample: blood. These receptors all stem from a man aged 25-45 years with Graves' hyperthyroidism that later progressed to Graves' ophthalmopathy.

CDR3 in amino acids: CASSLFGLGQNTQYF. As DNA, the CDR3 is TGTGCCAGCAGTTTATTTGGTCTGGGACAGAATACGCAGTATTTT. The V call is TRBV28, the J call TRBJ2-3, with 7 bases fitting TRBD1. Trimming at V came to 1 base and at J to 7 bases, leaving 8 bases not matched to a gene. CDR1 and CDR2 from the germline V gene are MDHEN and SYDVKM. There are 15 residues in the CDR3.

This clonotype was counted a few times. The chain employs TRBV5-1 and TRBJ2-2; 7 positions match TRBD1. Trimming at V came to 2 bases and at J to 4 bases, leaving 2 bases not matched to a gene. The germline gives CDR1 SGHRS, CDR2 YFSETQ. The CDR3 runs to 14 residues. The CDR3 loop is CASSFNRGTGELFF. In nucleotides, the CDR3 is TGCGCCAGCAGCTTCAACAGGGGCACCGGGGAGCTGTTTTTT.

This clonotype was counted many times. V usage is TRBV12-3 or TRBV12-4 and J usage is TRBJ2-7; D may match TRBD1 or TRBD2 (6 bases each). V lost 6 bases and J 2 bases, leaving 11 bases between the germline ends. CDR3 length equals 13 residues. CDR3 region: CASRFGGTYEQYF. DNA of the CDR3: TGTGCCAGCAGGTTCGGGGGCACCTACGAGCAGTACTTC.

This clonotype appeared a few times. J is TRBJ2-4 and V is TRBV5-1; D might be TRBD2 (6 bases). This CDR3 is 13 amino acids long. Germline V lookup: CDR1 SGHRS, CDR2 YFSETQ. Trimming cost V 0 bases and J 8 bases, with 9 bases left between them. CDR3 residues: CASSLVGEDIQYF. In DNA, the CDR3 is TGCGCCAGCAGCTTGGTGGGGGAGGACATTCAGTACTTC.

This clonotype was counted a few times. The CDR3 spells CASSQDPSGGRDEQFF. The CDR3 nucleotides read TGTGCCAGCAGCCAAGATCCTAGCGGGGGGCGGGATGAGCAGTTCTTC. The rearrangement joins TRBV3-1 to TRBJ2-1, with 11 bases aligning to TRBD2. This CDR3 is built from 16 residues. Germline CDR1 reads LGHDT; CDR2 reads YNNKEL (reference sequence). Unmatched junction bases numbered 6, after V lost 0 bases and J lost 8 bases.

This clonotype has only a few counts. The chain couples TRBV5-1 to TRBJ2-5; 11 bases align to TRBD2. The V gene's germline CDR1 is SGHRS and CDR2 YFSETQ. Trimming removed 2 bases from V and 5 bases from J; junction bases left unmatched: 11. The CDR3 has 17 amino acids. CDR3 sequence (DNA): TGCGCCAGCAGCTTCTCGATAGCGGGGGGGCCGAAGGAGACCCAGTACTTC. Amino acids: CASSFSIAGGPKETQYF.

This clonotype has at least ten counts. V usage is TRBV28 and J usage is TRBJ1-5; the D is unclear. Trimming pared 6 bases from V and 4 bases from J, leaving 19 bases between. CDR1 MDHEN and CDR2 SYDVKM come from the germline V gene. This CDR3 region has 16 residues. CDR3 coding DNA: TGTGCCAGCAGCCCATCAGTGGCACCCGCTAATCAGCCCCAGCATTTT. Encoded protein: CASSPSVAPANQPQHF.

This clonotype was seen ten or more times. J is TRBJ1-1 and V is TRBV6-5, with no clear D. The CDR3 runs 14 residues. Germline loops: CDR1 MNHEY, CDR2 SVGAGI. V was pared by 2 bases and J by 5 bases, with 12 bases between. The CDR3 bases are TGTGCCAGCAGTTACGGCACGCTAGGTACTGAAGCTTTCTTT. This encodes CASSYGTLGTEAFF.

This clonotype has just a few counts. This sequence joins TRBV7-9 and TRBJ2-2; tentative D call: TRBD1 (5 bases). The CDR3 is made up of 15 amino acids. The V gene lost 1 base and the J gene lost 2 bases, with 8 bases spanning the gap. Germline values: CDR1 SEHNR, CDR2 FQNEAQ (reference sequence). CDR3 in amino acids: CASSLGGANTGELFF. In DNA, the CDR3 is TGTGCCAGCAGCTTAGGGGGCGCAAACACCGGGGAGCTGTTTTTT.

This clonotype has just one count. This chain links TRBV9 with TRBJ2-1, with 10 positions matching TRBD1. CDR3 length equals 16 residues. J was trimmed by 2 bases and V by 6 bases; bases with no gene match: 8. Germline CDR1 reads SGDLS; CDR2 reads YYNGEE. CDR3 sequence (DNA): TGTGCCAGCAACCTAGATGGACAGGGGGCCTACAATGAGCAGTTCTTC. Amino acid sequence: CASNLDGQGAYNEQFF.

This clonotype was recorded at least ten times. The chain recombines TRBV10-3 with TRBJ1-3; D ambiguous. The CDR3 consists of 14 residues. Trimming took off 4 bases at V and 2 bases at J, with 9 bases between the two ends. CDR1 is ENHRY and CDR2 is SYGVKD in the germline V gene. The CDR3 protein is CAISVRGAGNTIYF. CDR3 DNA: TGTGCCATCAGTGTCCGAGGAGCTGGAAACACCATATATTTT.

V gene TRBV11-1 combines with J gene TRBJ2-3, with a possible D match to TRBD2 (5 bases). There are 13 residues in the CDR3. Germline V gives CDR1 SGHAT, CDR2 FQDESV (reference sequence). V shed 1 base and J shed 14 bases, with 16 bases lying between them. The CDR3 region is CASSLGGPLVPYF. In nucleotides, the CDR3 is TGTGCCAGCAGCTTAGGCGGGCCACTGGTGCCGTATTTT.

This clonotype has at least ten counts. The V gene is TRBV30, the J gene TRBJ2-5; D gene ambiguous. Germline CDR1 is GTSNPN and CDR2 is SVGIG (reference sequence). The V gene lost 2 bases and the J gene lost 5 bases, with 9 bases spanning the gap. The CDR3 is 12 residues long. CDR3 in DNA: TGTGCCTGGAGTATGGCTAGTGAGACCCAGTACTTC. This encodes CAWSMASETQYF.

In its sample, this clonotype was seen many times. The chain is built from TRBV28 and TRBJ1-5; D remains unclear. The germline CDR1 and CDR2 sequences are MDHEN and SYDVKM. The CDR3 totals 16 residues. Between the trimmed V and J ends, which lost 2 bases and 7 bases, there was a span of 18 bases. CDR3: CASSLRFGPGGQPQHF. The DNA for the CDR3 is TGTGCCAGCAGTTTAAGGTTTGGACCCGGTGGGCAGCCCCAGCATTTT.

This clonotype was seen a few times. V usage is TRBV9 and J usage is TRBJ2-5, with 9 positions matching TRBD2. In germline, CDR1 is SGDLS, CDR2 YYNGEE. This CDR3 is 16 amino acids long. J lost 1 base, V lost 0 bases, and 4 bases had no gene match. The CDR3 coding sequence is TGTGCCAGCAGCGTAGCCCCAGCGGGGGGCCAAGAGACCCAGTACTTC. Translating gives CASSVAPAGGQETQYF.

The V and J genes are TRBV30 and TRBJ2-1; possible D gene TRBD2, 6 bases. The CDR3 sequence is 16 residues long. Trimming removed 2 bases at V and 9 bases at J, with 23 bases between. Germline CDR1 and CDR2: GTSNPN and SVGIG (reference sequence). The CDR3 region is CAWSQAEGGRRSEQFF. CDR3 bases: TGTGCCTGGAGTCAAGCGGAGGGCGGAAGAAGGAGTGAGCAGTTCTTC. The full variable domain, with the rest looked up from reference TRBV30 and TRBJ2-1, is SQTIHQWPATLVQPVGSPLSLECTVEGTSNPNLYWYRQAAGRGLQLLFYSVGIGQISSEVPQNLSASRPQDRQFILSSKKLLLSDSGFYLCAWSQAEGGRRSEQFFGPGTRLTVL.

At least ten counts were recorded for this clonotype. This rearrangement joins TRBV20-1 to TRBJ1-1, with D unresolved. CDR3 size: 12 residues. The V end lost 3 bases, the J end lost 2 bases, and 7 bases lay between the germline ends. Germline V lookup: CDR1 DFQATT, CDR2 SNEGSKA (reference sequence). The CDR3 region has the DNA TGCAGTGCTAGGGTCCATAACACTGAAGCTTTCTTT. It translates to CSARVHNTEAFF.

This clonotype occurred many times. This chain connects TRBV28 to TRBJ2-7; TRBD1 is a possible D gene (8 bases). The CDR3 length is 14 residues. Germline V gene lookup returns CDR1 MDHEN and CDR2 SYDVKM. V lost 5 bases to trimming and J lost 5 bases, with 16 bases between them. CDR3 nucleotides: TGTGCCAGCAGTCGGACAGGGAGGGGGCACGAGCAGTACTTC. This encodes CASSRTGRGHEQYF. The full variable domain, with the rest looked up from reference TRBV28 and TRBJ2-7, is DVKVTQSSRYLVKRTGEKVFLECVQDMDHENMFWYRQDPGLGLRLIYFSYDVKMKEKGDIPEGYSVSREKKERFSLILESASTNQTSMYLCASSRTGRGHEQYFGPGTRLTVT.

This clonotype was detected ten times or more. The gene calls are TRBV6-1 and TRBJ1-5; no clear D. V lost 4 bases and J 7 bases, leaving 14 bases between the germline ends. The CDR3 is 14 amino acids. The V gene's germline CDR1 is MNHNS and CDR2 SASEGT. CDR3 protein: CASSAQEFSQPQHF. The DNA for the CDR3 is TGTGCCAGCAGTGCTCAAGAGTTCTCCCAGCCCCAGCATTTT.

The chain employs TRBV19 and TRBJ2-1; 12 bases align to TRBD2. J gave up 0 bases and V 9 bases, and 9 bases lay outside the gene matches. In germline, CDR1 is LNHDA, CDR2 SQIVND (reference sequence). The CDR3 is made up of 17 amino acids. This CDR3 reads CASSSSGGAPSYNEQFF. In DNA, the CDR3 is TGTGCCAGCTCTTCTAGCGGGGGGGCCCCCTCCTACAATGAGCAGTTCTTC.

This chain joins TRBV24-1 and TRBJ1-2; D not resolved. CDR1 is KGHDR, CDR2 SFDVKD, per germline. The CDR3 has 15 residues. Trimming shortened V by 1 base and J by 2 bases, and 10 bases separated the two germline ends. CDR3 sequence: CATSDFGSLNYGYTF. The CDR3 DNA is TGTGCCACCAGTGATTTCGGCAGCTTAAACTATGGCTACACCTTC.

The chain employs TRBV4-1 and TRBJ1-5, with D uncertain. Germline CDR1 and CDR2: MGHRA and YSYEKL. The CDR3 totals 15 residues. Deletions cut 2 bases from V and 2 bases from J, with 10 bases between. In nucleotides, the CDR3 is TGCGCCAGCAGCCAACGGGAGTGGGGCAATCAGCCCCAGCATTTT. As protein: CASSQREWGNQPQHF.

This clonotype was counted many times. The chain couples TRBV12-3 or TRBV12-4 to TRBJ1-5, with 7 nucleotides matching TRBD1. J gave up 6 bases and V 7 bases, and 18 bases lay outside the gene matches. The CDR3 has 17 amino acids. In nucleotides, the CDR3 is TGTGCCAGCACGTTTAAAGGGATTGGAGGGGGCTTTCAGCCCCAGCATTTT. It translates to CASTFKGIGGGFQPQHF.

This clonotype showed up many times. This rearrangement joins TRBV7-9 to TRBJ2-1, with TRBD2 matching 7 bases. Unmatched junction bases numbered 7, after V lost 5 bases and J lost 6 bases. CDR3 length: 14 amino acids. Germline values: CDR1 SEHNR, CDR2 FQNEAQ (reference sequence). This chain's CDR3 is CASSTPGTINEQFF. The CDR3 nucleotides read TGTGCCAGCAGCACGCCCGGGACTATCAATGAGCAGTTCTTC.

This clonotype was seen only a few times. The rearrangement links TRBV4-1 to TRBJ2-7; D remains ambiguous. Per germline, CDR1 MGHRA and CDR2 YSYEKL. Trimming shortened V by 1 base and J by 2 bases, and 12 bases separated the two germline ends. The CDR3 has 15 amino acids. This chain's CDR3 is CASSQVWQDPYEQYF. The CDR3 coding sequence is TGCGCCAGCAGCCAAGTTTGGCAGGATCCCTACGAGCAGTACTTC.

This clonotype was observed many times. This chain connects TRBV7-8 to TRBJ2-1; D might be TRBD1 or TRBD2, each matching 5 bases. The CDR3 sequence is 14 residues long. The germline CDR1 and CDR2 sequences are SGHVS and FQNEAQ. The V end was cut by 4 bases, the J end by 8 bases, with 15 bases between. The CDR3 region has the DNA TGTGCCAGCAGCTCGGGACGGGGATATGATGAGCAGTTCTTC. Protein sequence: CASSSGRGYDEQFF.

CDR3 in amino acids: CASSLVPSGTGGAYEQYF. The CDR3 DNA reads as TGCGCCAGCAGCTTGGTTCCCTCCGGGACAGGTGGGGCCTACGAGCAGTACTTC. The rearrangement links TRBV5-1 to TRBJ2-7, with 8 bases that match TRBD1. CDR1 and CDR2 from the germline V gene are SGHRS and YFSETQ. This CDR3 is built from 18 residues. J gave up 2 bases and V 0 bases, and 13 bases lay outside the gene matches. The full variable domain, its missing parts supplied by reference TRBV5-1 and TRBJ2-7, is KAGVTQTPRYLIKTRGQQVTLSCSPISGHRSVSWYQQTPGQGLQFLFEYFSETQRNKGNFPGRFSGRQFSNSRSEMNVSTLELGDSALYLCASSLVPSGTGGAYEQYFGPGTRLTVT.